This TCR beta chain was captured by sequencing in a study of T cells after yellow fever vaccination. As for the study in general: Low-cell-number fractions were prepared with SMART-Seq v4 Ultra Low Input.

The TCR cDNA carried a universal primer site and UMIs from 5'RACE template switching. Each CDR3 protein gets one entry after TCRdb re-called the 5' RACE reads with MiXCR. The sample carries about 140,000 distinct CDR3 sequences, 6.6% recorded once. This clonotype has ten or more counts. The CDR3 runs to 15 residues. Looked up from germline, CDR1 is LGHNA and CDR2 is YSLEER. The V segment lost 3 bases and the J segment 5 bases; nucleotides outside the gene matches: 9. The chain couples TRBV4-3 to TRBJ2-5; 7 bases are a match to TRBD1. The sequences come from CD4+ T cells sorted from PBMCs, collected 10 days after the yellow fever booster vaccination. The sequence derives from a man aged 25-40 years who received the YFV17D yellow fever vaccine. CDR3 sequence: CASSHLDRAGETQYF. In DNA form, the CDR3 reads TGCGCCAGCAGCCACCTCGACAGGGCTGGGGAGACCCAGTACTTC.